The source of this T cell receptor beta chain is a study of T cell repertoires in cytomegalovirus infection. The overall study: Based on public TCR beta signatures, there were indications of CMV infection and of a matching HLA type. Study-level results: Pooled public TCR beta family frequency picked out CMV carriers with the relevant HLA.

Germline V CDR1 and CDR2: DFQATT, SNEGSKA (reference sequence). The CDR3 covers 13 residues. V trimming: 6 bases; J trimming: 5 bases; junction bases outside the gene matches: 5. Comment on this clonotype: What it recognizes is unknown.

In TCRdb, the reads were re-called with MiXCR into one record per CDR3 protein. This sample has 300,000 or so distinct CDR3 sequences; roughly 24% occur once, and the top ten carry about 15%. The genes are TRBV20-1 and TRBJ2-2; 8 positions agree with TRBD1. The sequenced sample was PBMCs. This clonotype originated in a human donor in good health (CMV status not recorded). Some clones in this sample may be carry-over from other donors' samples. CDR3 nucleotide sequence: TGCAGTGCAACTCAGGGGGCAACCGGGGAGCTGTTTTTT. This encodes CSATQGATGELFF.